The entry below gives a single T cell receptor (beta chain) sequence along with its context. PCR amplification relied on 60 Vbeta primers (plus 13 Jbeta primers). The data were produced by immunoSEQ multiplex PCR, yet TCRdb's version contains in-frame clones alone and is incomplete. Here the sample spans approximately 210,000 clones, around 79% being singletons. These data are taken from a study of cytomegalovirus exposure and HLA in healthy donors. V dropped 4 bases and J dropped 7 bases, with 20 bases sitting between them. In germline, CDR1 is LGHNA, CDR2 YSLEER. This CDR3 contains 16 residues. This TCR derives from a male donor in good health and CMV-seropositive. The chain recombines TRBV4-3 with TRBJ2-1; a possible D gene is TRBD2 (6 bases). The sample taken for sequencing was PBMCs. DNA for the CDR3: TGCGCCAGCAGCCCCGATCCGGGGGATAGCGGTAATGAGCAGTTCTTC. Protein product: CASSPDPGDSGNEQFF.